This T cell receptor beta chain emerged from a study of early T cells in non-severe SARS-CoV-2 infection. CDR1 is SGHTS and CDR2 is YDEGEE in the germline V gene. V shed 0 bases, J shed 0 bases, and the junction held 6 bases outside the gene matches. The CDR3 loop spans 17 amino acids. Separate cDNA molecules each had unique molecular identifiers attached to them. TCRdb fed the 5' RACE reads into MiXCR, producing one record per CDR3 protein. The sample contains 60,000 or so distinct CDR3 sequences, about 16% of which appear only once. This clonotype was observed a few times. The chain couples TRBV5-8 to TRBJ2-3; 8 bases fit TRBD2. This clonotype was sampled from an adult who was a healthcare worker with PCR-confirmed SARS-CoV-2 infection or an uninfected control (not recorded which). The material sequenced was whole blood, taken at baseline. The chain's CDR3 is CASSLGTAGGSTDTQYF. In DNA, the CDR3 is TGTGCCAGCAGCTTGGGTACCGCGGGGGGCAGCACAGATACGCAGTATTTT. The variable domain in full, completed from reference TRBV5-8 and TRBJ2-3, reads EAGVTQSPTHLIKTRGQQATLRCSPISGHTSVYWYQQALGLGLQFLLWYDEGEERNRGNFPPRFSGRQFPNYSSELNVNALELEDSALYLCASSLGTAGGSTDTQYFGPGTRLTVL.